This paragraph reports one TCR beta chain. Its cognate antigen is unknown. This entry belongs to a study of T cell responses to AZD1222 COVID-19 vaccine. Germline V gives CDR1 SGHAT, CDR2 FQNNGV. The CDR3 is 17 residues long. J was trimmed by 5 bases and V by 2 bases; bases with no gene match: 6. The repertoire was sequenced with immunoSEQ multiplex PCR; TCRdb's copy has only in-frame clones and lacks some. The table shows 100,000 to 120,000 clones, with roughly 90% occurring only once. Broader study findings: Seropositivity was recorded at baseline in only 5 or 6 AZD1222 recipients. Two doses of AZD1222 preceded a rise in Spike-specific TCR breadth and depth. Every sample of the repertoires postdated the peak T cell response.

The sequencing used peripheral blood, collected on day 0 of AZD1222 vaccination. This receptor was identified in an adult in good health. The chain recombines TRBV11-2 with TRBJ2-2; 12 bases map to TRBD2. CDR3 protein: CASSLLAGGSRTGELFF. The CDR3 region has the DNA TGTGCCAGCAGCTTACTAGCGGGGGGGTCTCGTACCGGGGAGCTGTTTTTT.